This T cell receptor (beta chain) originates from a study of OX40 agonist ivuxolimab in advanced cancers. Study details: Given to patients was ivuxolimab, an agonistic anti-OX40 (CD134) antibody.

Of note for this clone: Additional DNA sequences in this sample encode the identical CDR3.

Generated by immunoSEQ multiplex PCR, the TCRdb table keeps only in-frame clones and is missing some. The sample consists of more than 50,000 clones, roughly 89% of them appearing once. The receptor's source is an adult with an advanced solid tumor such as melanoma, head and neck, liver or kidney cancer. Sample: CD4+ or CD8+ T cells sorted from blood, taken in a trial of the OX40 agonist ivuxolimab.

CDR3: CAWSVLRGETQYF. In DNA form, the CDR3 reads TGTGCCTGGAGTGTACTCAGAGGAGAGACCCAGTACTTC. This rearrangement joins TRBV30 to TRBJ2-5; no clear D gene. There are 13 residues in the CDR3. V was trimmed by 0 bases and J by 4 bases, leaving 9 bases between them. CDR1 and CDR2 from the germline V gene are GTSNPN and SVGIG (reference sequence).